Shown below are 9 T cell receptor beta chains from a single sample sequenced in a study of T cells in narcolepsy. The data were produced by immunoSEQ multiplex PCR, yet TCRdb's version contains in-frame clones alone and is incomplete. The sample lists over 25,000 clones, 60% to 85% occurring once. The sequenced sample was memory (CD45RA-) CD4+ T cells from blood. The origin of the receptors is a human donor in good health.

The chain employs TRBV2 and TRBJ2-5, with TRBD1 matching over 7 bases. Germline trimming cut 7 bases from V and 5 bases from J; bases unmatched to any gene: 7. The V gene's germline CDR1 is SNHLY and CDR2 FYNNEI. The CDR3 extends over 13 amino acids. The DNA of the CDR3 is TGTGCCAGCAATAGAGACAGGGACGAGACCCAGTACTTC. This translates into CASNRDRDETQYF.

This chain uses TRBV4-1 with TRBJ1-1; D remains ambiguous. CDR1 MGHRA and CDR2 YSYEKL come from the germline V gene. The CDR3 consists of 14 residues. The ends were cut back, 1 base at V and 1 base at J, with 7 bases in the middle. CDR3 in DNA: TGCGCCAGCAGCCAAGTATCTCGGAACACTGAAGCTTTCTTT. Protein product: CASSQVSRNTEAFF.

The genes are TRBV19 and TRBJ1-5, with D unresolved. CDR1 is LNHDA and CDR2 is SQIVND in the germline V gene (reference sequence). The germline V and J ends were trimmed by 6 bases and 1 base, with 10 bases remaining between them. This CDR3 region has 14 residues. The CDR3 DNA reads TGTGCCAGTAGCGGCTACGGGAGCAATCAGCCCCAGCATTTT. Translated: CASSGYGSNQPQHF.

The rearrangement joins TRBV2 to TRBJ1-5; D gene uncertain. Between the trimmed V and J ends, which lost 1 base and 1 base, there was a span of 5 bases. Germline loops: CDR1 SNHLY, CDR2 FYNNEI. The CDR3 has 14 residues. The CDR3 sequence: CASSEGRSNQPQHF. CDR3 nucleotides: TGTGCCAGCAGTGAAGGGAGAAGCAATCAGCCCCAGCATTTT.

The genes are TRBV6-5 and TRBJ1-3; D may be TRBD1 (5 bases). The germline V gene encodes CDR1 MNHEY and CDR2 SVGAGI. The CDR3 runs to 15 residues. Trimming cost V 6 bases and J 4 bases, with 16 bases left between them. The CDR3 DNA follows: TGTGCCAGCAGCTTAACCCCGGGGGTGGGAAACACCATATATTTT. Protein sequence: CASSLTPGVGNTIYF.

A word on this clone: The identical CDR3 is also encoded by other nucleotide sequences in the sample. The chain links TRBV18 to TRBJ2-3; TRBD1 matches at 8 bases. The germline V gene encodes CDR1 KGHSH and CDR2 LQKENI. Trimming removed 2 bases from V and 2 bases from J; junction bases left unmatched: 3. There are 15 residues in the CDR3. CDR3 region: CASSPGTGHTDTQYF. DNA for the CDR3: TGTGCCAGCTCACCAGGGACAGGACACACAGATACGCAGTATTTT.

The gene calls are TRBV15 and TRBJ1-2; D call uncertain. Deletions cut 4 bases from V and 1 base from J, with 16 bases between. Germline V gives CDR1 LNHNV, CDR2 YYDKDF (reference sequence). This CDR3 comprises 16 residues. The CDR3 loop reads CATSTPGELNNYGYTF. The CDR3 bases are TGTGCCACCAGCACTCCCGGGGAACTGAATAACTATGGCTACACCTTC. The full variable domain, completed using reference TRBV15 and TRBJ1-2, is DAMVIQNPRYQVTQFGKPVTLSCSQTLNHNVMYWYQQKSSQAPKLLFHYYDKDFNNEADTPDNFQSRRPNTSFCFLDIRSPGLGDTAMYLCATSTPGELNNYGYTFGSGTRLTVV.

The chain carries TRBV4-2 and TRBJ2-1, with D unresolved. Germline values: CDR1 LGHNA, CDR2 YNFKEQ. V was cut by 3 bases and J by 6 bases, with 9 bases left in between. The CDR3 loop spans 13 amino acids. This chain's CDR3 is CASSHLRSNEQFF. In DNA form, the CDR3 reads TGTGCCAGCAGCCACCTTAGGTCCAATGAGCAGTTCTTC.

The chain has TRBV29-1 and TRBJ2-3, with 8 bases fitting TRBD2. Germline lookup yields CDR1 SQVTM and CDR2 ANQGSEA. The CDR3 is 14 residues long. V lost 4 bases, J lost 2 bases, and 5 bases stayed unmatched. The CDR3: CSVASGGTTDTQYF. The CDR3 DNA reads TGCAGCGTTGCCAGCGGGGGAACCACAGATACGCAGTATTTT.